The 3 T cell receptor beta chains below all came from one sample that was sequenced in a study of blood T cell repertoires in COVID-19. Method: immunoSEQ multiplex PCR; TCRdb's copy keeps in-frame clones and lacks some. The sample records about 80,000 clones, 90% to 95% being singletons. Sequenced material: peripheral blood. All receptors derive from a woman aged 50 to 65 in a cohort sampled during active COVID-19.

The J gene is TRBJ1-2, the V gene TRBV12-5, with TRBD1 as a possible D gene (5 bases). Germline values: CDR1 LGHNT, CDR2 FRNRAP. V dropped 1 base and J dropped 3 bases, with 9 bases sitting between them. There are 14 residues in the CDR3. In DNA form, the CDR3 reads TGTGCTAGTGGTTTGGGCAGGGCGGACTATGGCTACACCTTC. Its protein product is CASGLGRADYGYTF.

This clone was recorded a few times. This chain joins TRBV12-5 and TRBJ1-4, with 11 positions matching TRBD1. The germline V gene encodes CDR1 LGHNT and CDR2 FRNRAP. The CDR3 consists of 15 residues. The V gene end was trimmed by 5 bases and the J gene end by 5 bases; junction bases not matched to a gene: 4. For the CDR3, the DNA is TGTGCTAGTGGTCAAAGGACAGGGGGCAATGAAAAACTGTTTTTT. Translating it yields CASGQRTGGNEKLFF.

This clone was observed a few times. The CDR3 region has the DNA TGTGCCAGCAGCTTGGCACGGCTAGGAGACTATGGCTACACCTTC. Its protein is CASSLARLGDYGYTF. The V and J genes are TRBV5-4 and TRBJ1-2; D not certain. Trimming removed 0 bases at V and 3 bases at J, with 12 bases between. Germline V lookup: CDR1 SGHNT, CDR2 YYREEE (reference sequence). This CDR3 has 15 amino acids.